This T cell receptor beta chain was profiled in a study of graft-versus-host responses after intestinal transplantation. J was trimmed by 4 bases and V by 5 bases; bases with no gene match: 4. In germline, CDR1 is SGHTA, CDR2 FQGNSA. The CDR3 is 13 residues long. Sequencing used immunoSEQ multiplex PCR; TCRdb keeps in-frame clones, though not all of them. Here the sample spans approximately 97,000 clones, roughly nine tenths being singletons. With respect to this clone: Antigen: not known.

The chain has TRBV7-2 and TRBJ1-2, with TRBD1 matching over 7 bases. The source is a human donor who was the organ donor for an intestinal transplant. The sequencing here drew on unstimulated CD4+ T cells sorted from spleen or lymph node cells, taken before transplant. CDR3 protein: CASSRQGIYGYTF. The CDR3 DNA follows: TGTGCCAGCAGCCGACAGGGAATCTATGGCTACACCTTC.